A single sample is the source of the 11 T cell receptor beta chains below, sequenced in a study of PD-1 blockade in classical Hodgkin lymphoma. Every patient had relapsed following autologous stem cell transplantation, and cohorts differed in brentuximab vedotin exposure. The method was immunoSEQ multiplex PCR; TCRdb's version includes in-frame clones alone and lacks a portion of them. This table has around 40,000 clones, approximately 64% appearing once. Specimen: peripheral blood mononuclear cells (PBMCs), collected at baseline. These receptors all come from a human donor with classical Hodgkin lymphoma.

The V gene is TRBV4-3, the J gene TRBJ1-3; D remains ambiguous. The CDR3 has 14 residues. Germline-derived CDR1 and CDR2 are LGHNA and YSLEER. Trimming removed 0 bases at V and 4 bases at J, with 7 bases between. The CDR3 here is CASSQDITGNTIYF. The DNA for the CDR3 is TGCGCCAGCAGCCAAGATATCACCGGAAACACCATATATTTT.

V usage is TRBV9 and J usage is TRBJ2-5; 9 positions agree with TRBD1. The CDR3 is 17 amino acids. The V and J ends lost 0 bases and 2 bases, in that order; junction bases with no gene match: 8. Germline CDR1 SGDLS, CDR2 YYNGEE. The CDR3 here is CASSVGFGGTGQETQYF. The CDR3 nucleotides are TGTGCCAGCAGCGTAGGGTTTGGGGGGACAGGGCAAGAGACCCAGTACTTC.

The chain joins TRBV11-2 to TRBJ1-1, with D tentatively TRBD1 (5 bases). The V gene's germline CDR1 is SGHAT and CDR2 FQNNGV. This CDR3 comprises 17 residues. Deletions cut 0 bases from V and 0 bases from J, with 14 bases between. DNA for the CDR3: TGTGCCAGCAGCTTAGACGACAGTTACTCTATGAACACTGAAGCTTTCTTT. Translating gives CASSLDDSYSMNTEAFF.

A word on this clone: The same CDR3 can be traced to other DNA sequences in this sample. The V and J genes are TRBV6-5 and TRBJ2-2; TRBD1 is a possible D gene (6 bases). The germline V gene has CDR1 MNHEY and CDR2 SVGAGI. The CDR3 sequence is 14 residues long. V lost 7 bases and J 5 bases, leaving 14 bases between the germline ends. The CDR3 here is CASKKWTDTGELFF. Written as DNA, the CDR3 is TGTGCCAGCAAAAAGTGGACAGATACCGGGGAGCTGTTTTTT.

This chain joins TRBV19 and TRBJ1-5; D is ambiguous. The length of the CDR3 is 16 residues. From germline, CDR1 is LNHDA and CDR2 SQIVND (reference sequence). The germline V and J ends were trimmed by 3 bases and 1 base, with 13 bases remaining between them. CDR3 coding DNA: TGTGCCAGTAGTATGTTGGGAGGGCCCAGCAATCAGCCCCAGCATTTT. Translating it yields CASSMLGGPSNQPQHF.

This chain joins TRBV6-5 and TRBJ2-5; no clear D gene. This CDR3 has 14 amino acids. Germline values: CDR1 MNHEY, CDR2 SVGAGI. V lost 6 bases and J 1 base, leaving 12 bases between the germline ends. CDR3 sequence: CASRSLYAQETQYF. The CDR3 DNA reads TGTGCCAGCAGGTCCCTATATGCCCAAGAGACCCAGTACTTC.

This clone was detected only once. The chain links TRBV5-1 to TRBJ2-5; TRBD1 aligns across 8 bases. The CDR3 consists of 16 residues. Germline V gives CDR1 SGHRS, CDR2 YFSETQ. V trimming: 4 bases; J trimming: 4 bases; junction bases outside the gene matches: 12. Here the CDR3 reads CASSPGGADRVETQYF. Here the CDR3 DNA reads TGCGCCAGCAGCCCAGGAGGGGCGGACAGGGTAGAGACCCAGTACTTC.

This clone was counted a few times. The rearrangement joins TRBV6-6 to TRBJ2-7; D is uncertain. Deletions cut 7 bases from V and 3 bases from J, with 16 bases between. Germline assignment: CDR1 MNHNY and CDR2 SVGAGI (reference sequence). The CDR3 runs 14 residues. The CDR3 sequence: CASISQANVYEQYF. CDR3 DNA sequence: TGTGCCAGCATCTCCCAGGCGAATGTCTACGAGCAGTACTTC.

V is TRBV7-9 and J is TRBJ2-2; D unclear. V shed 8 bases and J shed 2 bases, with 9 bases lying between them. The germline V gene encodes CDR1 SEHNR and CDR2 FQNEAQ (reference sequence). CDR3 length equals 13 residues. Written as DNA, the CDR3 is TGTGCCAGCCGCGGCCAAAACACCGGGGAGCTGTTTTTT. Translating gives CASRGQNTGELFF.

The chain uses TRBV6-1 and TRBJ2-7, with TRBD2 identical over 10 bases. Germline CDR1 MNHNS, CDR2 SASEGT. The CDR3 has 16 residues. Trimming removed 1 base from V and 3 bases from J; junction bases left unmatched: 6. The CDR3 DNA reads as TGTGCCAGCAGTGAAGGAGTACTAGCGGGATACTACGAGCAGTACTTC. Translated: CASSEGVLAGYYEQYF.

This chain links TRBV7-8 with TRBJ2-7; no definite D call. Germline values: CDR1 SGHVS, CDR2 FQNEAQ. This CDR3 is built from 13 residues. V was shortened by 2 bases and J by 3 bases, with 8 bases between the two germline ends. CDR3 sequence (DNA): TGTGCCAGCAGCTTAATCGCACACTACGAGCAGTACTTC. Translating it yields CASSLIAHYEQYF.